Many counts were recorded for the clone carrying this T cell receptor beta chain. The antigen remains undetermined. The sample comes from a study of T cells in Graves' hyperthyroidism and ophthalmopathy. Findings and limits, study-wide: Using 13 V-J features, a model discriminated ophthalmopathy from stable hyperthyroidism.

It was RNA transcripts that yielded the amplified TCR beta CDR3 regions. Primed by the HTBI set, a first-round RT-PCR was run on the TCR CDR3. TCRdb reprocessed the multiplex PCR reads with MiXCR, giving one entry per CDR3 protein. Altogether 150,000 or so distinct CDR3 sequences are present, 22% being singletons, with the ten largest covering around two thirds. Exclusion criteria comprised uncontrolled infection, other autoimmune disease, pregnancy or lactation. Germline assignment: CDR1 SEHNR and CDR2 FQNEAQ (reference sequence). The CDR3 spans 15 residues. V dropped 5 bases and J dropped 7; count of bases not matched to a gene: 8.

This chain links TRBV7-9 with TRBJ2-1, with 10 bases that match TRBD1. The sample consisted of blood. This TCR came from a woman between 45 and 60 years old with Graves' hyperthyroidism that later progressed to Graves' ophthalmopathy. The DNA for the CDR3 is TGTGCCAGCAGCAATCCGGGACAGGGGATGAATGAGCAGTTCTTC. It specifies CASSNPGQGMNEQFF.